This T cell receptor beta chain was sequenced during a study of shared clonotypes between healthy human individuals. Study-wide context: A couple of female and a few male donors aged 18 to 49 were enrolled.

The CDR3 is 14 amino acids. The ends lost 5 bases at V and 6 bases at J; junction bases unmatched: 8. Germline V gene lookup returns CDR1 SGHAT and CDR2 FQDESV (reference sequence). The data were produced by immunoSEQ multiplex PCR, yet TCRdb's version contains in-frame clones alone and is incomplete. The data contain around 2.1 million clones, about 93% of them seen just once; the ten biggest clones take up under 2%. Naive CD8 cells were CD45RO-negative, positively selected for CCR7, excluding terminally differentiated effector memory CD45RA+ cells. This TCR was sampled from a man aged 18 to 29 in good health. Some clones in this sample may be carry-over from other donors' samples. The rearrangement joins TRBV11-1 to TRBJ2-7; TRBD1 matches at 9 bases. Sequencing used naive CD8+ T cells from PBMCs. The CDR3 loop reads CASSLGQGTSEQYF. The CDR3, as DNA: TGTGCCAGCAGCCTCGGACAGGGGACGAGCGAGCAGTACTTC. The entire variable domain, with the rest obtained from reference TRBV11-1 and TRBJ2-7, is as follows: EAEVAQSPRYKITEKSQAVAFWCDPISGHATLYWYRQILGQGPELLVQFQDESVVDDSQLPKDRFSAERLKGVDSTLKIQPAELGDSAMYLCASSLGQGTSEQYFGPGTRLTVT.